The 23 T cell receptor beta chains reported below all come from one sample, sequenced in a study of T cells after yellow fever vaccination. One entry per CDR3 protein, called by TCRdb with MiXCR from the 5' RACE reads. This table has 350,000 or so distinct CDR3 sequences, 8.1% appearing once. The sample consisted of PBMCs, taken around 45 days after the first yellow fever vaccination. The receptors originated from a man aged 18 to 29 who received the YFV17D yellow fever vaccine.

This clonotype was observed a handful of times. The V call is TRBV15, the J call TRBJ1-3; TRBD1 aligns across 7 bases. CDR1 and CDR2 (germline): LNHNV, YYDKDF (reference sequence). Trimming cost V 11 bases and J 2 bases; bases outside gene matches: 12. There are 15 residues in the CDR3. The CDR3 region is CASSTDRVTGNTIYF. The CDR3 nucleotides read TGTGCCTCCTCCACCGACAGGGTAACTGGAAACACCATATATTTT.

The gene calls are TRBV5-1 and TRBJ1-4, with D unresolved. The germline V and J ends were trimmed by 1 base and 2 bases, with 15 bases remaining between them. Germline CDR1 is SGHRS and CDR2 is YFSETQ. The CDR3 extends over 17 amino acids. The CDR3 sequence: CASSLRPTADTNEKLFF. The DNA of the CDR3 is TGCGCCAGCAGCTTGAGGCCGACGGCCGACACTAATGAAAAACTGTTTTTT.

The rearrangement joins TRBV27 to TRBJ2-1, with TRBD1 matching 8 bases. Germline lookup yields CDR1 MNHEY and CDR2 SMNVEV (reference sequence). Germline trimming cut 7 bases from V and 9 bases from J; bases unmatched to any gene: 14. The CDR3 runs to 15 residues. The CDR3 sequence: CASIQWAGGLFEQFF. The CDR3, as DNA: TGTGCCAGCATCCAATGGGCAGGGGGCCTTTTTGAGCAGTTCTTC.

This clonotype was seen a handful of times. CDR3 residues: CASSLLGLAGNEQFF. Here the CDR3 DNA reads TGCGCCAGCAGCTTGCTCGGACTAGCGGGGAATGAGCAGTTCTTC. This rearrangement joins TRBV5-1 to TRBJ2-1, with 12 nucleotides matching TRBD2. CDR3 length equals 15 residues. CDR1 is SGHRS and CDR2 is YFSETQ in the germline V gene. J gave up 7 bases and V 1 base, and 3 bases lay outside the gene matches.

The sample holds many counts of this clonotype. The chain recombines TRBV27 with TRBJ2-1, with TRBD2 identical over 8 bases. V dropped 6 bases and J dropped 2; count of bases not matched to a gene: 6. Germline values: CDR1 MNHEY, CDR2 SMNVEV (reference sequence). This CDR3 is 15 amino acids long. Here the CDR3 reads CASSRTSRTYNEQFF. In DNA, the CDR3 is TGTGCCAGCAGCCGGACTAGCAGAACCTACAATGAGCAGTTCTTC.

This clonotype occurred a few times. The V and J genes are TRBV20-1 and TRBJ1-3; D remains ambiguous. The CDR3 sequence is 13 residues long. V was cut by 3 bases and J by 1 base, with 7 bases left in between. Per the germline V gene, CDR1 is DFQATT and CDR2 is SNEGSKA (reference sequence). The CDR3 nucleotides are TGCAGTGCTAGGTCGGGTTCTGGAAACACCATATATTTT. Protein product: CSARSGSGNTIYF.

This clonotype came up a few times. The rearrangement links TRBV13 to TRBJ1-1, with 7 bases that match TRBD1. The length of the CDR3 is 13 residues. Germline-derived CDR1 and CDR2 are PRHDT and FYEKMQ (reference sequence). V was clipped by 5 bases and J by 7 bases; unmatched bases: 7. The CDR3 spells CASSPRQGSEAFF. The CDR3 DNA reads TGTGCCAGCAGCCCCCGACAGGGAAGTGAAGCTTTCTTT.

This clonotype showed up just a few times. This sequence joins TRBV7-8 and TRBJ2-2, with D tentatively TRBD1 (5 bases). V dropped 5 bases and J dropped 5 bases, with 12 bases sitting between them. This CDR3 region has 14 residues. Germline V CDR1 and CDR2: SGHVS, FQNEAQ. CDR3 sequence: CASSPQAGTGELFF. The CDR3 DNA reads TGTGCCAGCAGCCCCCAGGCAGGGACCGGGGAGCTGTTTTTT.

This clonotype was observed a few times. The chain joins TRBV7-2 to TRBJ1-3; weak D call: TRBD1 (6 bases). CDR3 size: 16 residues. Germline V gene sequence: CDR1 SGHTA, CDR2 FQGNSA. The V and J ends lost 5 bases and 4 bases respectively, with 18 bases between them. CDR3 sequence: CASSPHSGGQGNTIYF. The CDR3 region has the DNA TGTGCCAGCAGCCCCCACAGTGGGGGGCAAGGAAACACCATATATTTT.

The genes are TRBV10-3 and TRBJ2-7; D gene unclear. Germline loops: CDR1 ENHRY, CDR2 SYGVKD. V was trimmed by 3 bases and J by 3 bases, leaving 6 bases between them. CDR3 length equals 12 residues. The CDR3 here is CAISDSFYEQYF. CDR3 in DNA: TGTGCCATCAGTGACAGTTTCTACGAGCAGTACTTC.

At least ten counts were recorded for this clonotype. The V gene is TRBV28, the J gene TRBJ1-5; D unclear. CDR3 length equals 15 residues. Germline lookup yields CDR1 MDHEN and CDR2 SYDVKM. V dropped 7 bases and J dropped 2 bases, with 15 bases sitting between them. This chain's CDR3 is CASTSGMEGNQPQHF. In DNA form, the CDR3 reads TGTGCCAGCACCTCGGGAATGGAGGGCAATCAGCCCCAGCATTTT.

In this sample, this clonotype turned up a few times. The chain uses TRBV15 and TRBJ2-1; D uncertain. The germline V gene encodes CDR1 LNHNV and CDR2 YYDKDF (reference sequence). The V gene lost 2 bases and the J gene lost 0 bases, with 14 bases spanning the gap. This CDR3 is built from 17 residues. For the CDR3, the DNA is TGTGCCACCAGCAGACAATTAGCCCAGAGCTCCTACAATGAGCAGTTCTTC. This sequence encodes CATSRQLAQSSYNEQFF.

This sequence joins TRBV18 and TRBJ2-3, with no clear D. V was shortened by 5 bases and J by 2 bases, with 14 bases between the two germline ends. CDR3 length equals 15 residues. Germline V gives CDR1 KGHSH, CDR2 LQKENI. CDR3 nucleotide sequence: TGTGCCAGCTCAGTTTCGGGCCGAATCACAGATACGCAGTATTTT. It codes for CASSVSGRITDTQYF.

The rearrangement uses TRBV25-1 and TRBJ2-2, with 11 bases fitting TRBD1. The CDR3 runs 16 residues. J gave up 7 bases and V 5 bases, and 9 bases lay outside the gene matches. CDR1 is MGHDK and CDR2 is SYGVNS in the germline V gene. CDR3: CASSKTLGQGDGELFF. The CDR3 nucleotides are TGTGCCAGCAGTAAGACGTTGGGACAGGGGGACGGGGAGCTGTTTTTT.

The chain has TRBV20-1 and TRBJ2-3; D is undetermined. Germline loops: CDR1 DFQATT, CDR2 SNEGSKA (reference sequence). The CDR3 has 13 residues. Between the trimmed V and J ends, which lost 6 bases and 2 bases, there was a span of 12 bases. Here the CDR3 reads CSAPPQNTDTQYF. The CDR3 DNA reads TGCAGTGCCCCTCCACAGAACACAGATACGCAGTATTTT.

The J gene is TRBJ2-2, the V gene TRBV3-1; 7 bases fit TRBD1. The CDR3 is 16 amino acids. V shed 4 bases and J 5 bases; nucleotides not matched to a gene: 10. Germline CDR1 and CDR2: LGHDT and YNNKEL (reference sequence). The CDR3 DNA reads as TGTGCCAGCAGCCTTAGACAGGGTCTAAGTACCGGGGAGCTGTTTTTT. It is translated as CASSLRQGLSTGELFF.

The CDR3 sequence: CASSFTAGGYEQYF. Here the CDR3 DNA reads TGTGCCAGCAGCTTTACAGCGGGGGGCTACGAGCAGTACTTC. The chain joins TRBV7-2 to TRBJ2-7, with 9 bases fitting TRBD2. V shed 3 bases and J 3 bases; nucleotides not matched to a gene: 3. The germline V gene has CDR1 SGHTA and CDR2 FQGNSA. The CDR3 has 14 residues.

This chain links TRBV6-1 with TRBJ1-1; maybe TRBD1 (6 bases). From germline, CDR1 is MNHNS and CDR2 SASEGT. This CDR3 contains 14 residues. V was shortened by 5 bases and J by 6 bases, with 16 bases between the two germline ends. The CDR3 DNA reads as TGTGCCAGCAGTCAAATAAACAGGGAAGCTGAAGCTTTCTTT. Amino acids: CASSQINREAEAFF.

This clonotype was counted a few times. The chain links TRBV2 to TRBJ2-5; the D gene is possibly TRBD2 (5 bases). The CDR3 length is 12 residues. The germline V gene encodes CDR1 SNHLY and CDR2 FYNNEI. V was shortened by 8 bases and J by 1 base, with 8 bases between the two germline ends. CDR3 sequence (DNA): TGTGCCAGCGATACTAGCCAAGAGACCCAGTACTTC. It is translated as CASDTSQETQYF.

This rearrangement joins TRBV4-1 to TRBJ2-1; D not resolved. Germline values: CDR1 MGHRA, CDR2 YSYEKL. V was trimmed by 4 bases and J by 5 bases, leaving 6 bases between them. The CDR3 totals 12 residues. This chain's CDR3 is CASSLTHNEQFF. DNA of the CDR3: TGCGCCAGCAGCCTCACCCACAATGAGCAGTTCTTC.

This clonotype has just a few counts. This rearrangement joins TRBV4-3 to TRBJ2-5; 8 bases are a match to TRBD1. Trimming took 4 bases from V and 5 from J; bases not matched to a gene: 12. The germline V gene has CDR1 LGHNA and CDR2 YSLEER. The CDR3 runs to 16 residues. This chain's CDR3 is CASSLHPDRALETQYF. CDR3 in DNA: TGCGCCAGCAGCCTACACCCGGACAGGGCCTTGGAGACCCAGTACTTC.

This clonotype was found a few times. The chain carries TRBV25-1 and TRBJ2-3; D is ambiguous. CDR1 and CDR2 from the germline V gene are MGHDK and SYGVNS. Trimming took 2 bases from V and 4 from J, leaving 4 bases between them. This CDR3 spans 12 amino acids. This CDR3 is CASSEISDTQYF. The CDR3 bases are TGTGCCAGCAGTGAAATCTCAGATACGCAGTATTTT.

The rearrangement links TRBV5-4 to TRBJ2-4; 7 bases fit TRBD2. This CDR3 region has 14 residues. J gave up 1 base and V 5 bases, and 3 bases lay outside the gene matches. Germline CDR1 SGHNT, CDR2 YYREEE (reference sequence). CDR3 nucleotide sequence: TGTGCCAGCAGTAGCGGGTCCGCCAAAAACATTCAGTACTTC. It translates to CASSSGSAKNIQYF.